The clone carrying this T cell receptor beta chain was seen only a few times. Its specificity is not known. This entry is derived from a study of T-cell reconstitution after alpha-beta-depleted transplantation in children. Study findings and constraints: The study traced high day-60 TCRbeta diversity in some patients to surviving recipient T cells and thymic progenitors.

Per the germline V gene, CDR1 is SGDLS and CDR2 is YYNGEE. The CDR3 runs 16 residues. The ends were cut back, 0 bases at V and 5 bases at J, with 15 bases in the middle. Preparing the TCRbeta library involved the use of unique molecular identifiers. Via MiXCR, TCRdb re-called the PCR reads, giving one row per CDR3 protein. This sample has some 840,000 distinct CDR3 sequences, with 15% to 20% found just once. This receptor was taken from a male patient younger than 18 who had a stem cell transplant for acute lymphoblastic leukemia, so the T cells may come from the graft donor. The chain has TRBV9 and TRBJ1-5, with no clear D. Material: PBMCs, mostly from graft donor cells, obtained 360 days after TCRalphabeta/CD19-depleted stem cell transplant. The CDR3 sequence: CASSVGSIGSDQPQHF. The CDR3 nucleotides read TGTGCCAGCAGCGTAGGAAGCATCGGGAGTGATCAGCCCCAGCATTTT.